This TCR beta chain originates from a study of blood T cell repertoires in COVID-19. Study-wide background: Samples representing acute and convalescent COVID-19 were sourced from the United States, Italy and Spain. From T cells, B-cell-depleted T cells, or PBMCs came the material, which was cDNA or gDNA.

How the authors handled the data: Nucleated cell counts were estimated from reference gene primer amplification. The table came from immunoSEQ multiplex PCR; TCRdb's copy has only in-frame clones and leaves some out. The DNA gave D and trimming, while V, J and clone size come from that table. The sample holds 200,000 to 300,000 clones, approximately 87% seen once. The germline V gene encodes CDR1 MNHEY and CDR2 SVGAGI. The J segment lost 6 bases and the V segment lost 5 bases, leaving 6 bases of the junction unmatched. This CDR3 spans 14 amino acids. The TCR originated in a man aged 55 to 70 with acute or convalescent COVID-19. The chain is built from TRBV6-5 and TRBJ1-1; the match to TRBD1 covers 10 bases. The sample comprised peripheral blood. This CDR3 is CASSPTGGMAEAFF. CDR3 DNA: TGTGCCAGCAGTCCGACAGGGGGCATGGCTGAAGCTTTCTTT.